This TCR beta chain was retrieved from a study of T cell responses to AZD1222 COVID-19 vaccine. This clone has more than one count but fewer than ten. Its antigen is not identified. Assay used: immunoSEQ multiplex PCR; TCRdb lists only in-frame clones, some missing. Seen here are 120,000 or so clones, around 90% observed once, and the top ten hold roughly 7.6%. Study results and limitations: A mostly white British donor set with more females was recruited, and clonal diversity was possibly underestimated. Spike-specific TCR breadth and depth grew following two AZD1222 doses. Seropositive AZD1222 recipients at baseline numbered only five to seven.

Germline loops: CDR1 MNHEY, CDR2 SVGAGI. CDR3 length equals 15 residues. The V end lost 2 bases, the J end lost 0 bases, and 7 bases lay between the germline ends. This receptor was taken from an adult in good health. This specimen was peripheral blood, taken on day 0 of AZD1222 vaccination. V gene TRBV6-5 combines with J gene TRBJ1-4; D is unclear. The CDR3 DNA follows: TGTGCCAGCAGTTACGGATCTGCAACTAATGAAAAACTGTTTTTT. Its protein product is CASSYGSATNEKLFF.